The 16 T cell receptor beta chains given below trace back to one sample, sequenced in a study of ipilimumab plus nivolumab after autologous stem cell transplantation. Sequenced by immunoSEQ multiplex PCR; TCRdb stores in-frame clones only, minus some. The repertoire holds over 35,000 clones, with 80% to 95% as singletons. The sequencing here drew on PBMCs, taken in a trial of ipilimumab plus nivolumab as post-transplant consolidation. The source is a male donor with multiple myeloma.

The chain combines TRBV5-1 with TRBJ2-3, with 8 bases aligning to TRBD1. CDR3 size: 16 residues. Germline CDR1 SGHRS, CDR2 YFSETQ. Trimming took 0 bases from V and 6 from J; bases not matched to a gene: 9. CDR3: CASSLGYRTGLDTQYF. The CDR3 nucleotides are TGCGCCAGCAGCTTGGGGTATCGGACAGGGTTGGATACGCAGTATTTT.

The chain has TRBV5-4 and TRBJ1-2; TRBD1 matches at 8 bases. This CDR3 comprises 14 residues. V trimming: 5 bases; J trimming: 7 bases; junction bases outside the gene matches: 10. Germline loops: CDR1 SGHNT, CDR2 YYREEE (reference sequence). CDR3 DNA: TGTGCCAGCAGAAGAAGACAGGGGTCTAGTGGCTACACCTTC. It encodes CASRRRQGSSGYTF.

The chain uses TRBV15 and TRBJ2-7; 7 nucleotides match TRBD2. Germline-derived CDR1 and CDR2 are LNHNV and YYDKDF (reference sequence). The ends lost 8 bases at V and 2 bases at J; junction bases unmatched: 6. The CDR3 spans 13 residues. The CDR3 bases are TGTGCCACCTGGGGGGAGGGAACCTACGAGCAGTACTTC. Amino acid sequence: CATWGEGTYEQYF.

CDR3 sequence: CASSHSGGPYNEQFF. The CDR3, as DNA: TGTGCCAGCAGCCACTCAGGCGGGCCCTACAATGAGCAGTTCTTC. The rearrangement links TRBV16 to TRBJ2-1, with D maybe TRBD2 (5 bases). The CDR3 extends over 15 amino acids. Germline V gives CDR1 KGHSY, CDR2 FQNENV. V was clipped by 3 bases and J by 2 bases, with 11 bases between them.

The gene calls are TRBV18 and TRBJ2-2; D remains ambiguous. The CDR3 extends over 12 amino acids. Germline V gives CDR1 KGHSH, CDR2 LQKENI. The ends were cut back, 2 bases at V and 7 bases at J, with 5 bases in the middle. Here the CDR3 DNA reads TGTGCCAGCTCACCAGTAGGCGGGGAGCTGTTTTTT. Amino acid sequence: CASSPVGGELFF.

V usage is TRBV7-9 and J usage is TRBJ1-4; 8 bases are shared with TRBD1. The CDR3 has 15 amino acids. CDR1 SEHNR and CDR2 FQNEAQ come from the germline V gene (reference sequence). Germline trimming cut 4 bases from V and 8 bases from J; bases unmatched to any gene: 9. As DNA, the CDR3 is TGTGCCAGCAGCTGGCAGGGGGCCGGAAAAGAAAAACTGTTTTTT. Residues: CASSWQGAGKEKLFF. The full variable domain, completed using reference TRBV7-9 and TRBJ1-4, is DTGVSQNPRHKITKRGQNVTFRCDPISEHNRLYWYRQTLGQGPEFLTYFQNEAQLEKSRLLSDRFSAERPKGSFSTLEIQRTEQGDSAMYLCASSWQGAGKEKLFFGSGTQLSVL.

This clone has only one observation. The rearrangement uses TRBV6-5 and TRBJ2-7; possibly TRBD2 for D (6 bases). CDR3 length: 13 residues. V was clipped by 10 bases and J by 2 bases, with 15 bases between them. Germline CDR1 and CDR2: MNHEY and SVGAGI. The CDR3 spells CATQSGPTYEQYF. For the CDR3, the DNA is TGTGCCACCCAGAGCGGGCCCACCTACGAGCAGTACTTC.

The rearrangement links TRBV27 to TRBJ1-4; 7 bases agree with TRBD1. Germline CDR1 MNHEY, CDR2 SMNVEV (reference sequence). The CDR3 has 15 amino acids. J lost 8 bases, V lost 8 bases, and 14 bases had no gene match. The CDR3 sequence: CASGGWSSRGEKLFF. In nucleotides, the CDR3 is TGTGCCAGCGGAGGGTGGAGCTCCAGGGGGGAAAAACTGTTTTTT.

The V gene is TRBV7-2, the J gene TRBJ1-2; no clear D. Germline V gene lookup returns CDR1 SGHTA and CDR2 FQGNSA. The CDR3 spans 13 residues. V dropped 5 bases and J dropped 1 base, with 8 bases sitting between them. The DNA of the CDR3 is TGTGCCAGCAGCCGGACGGTTAACTATGGCTACACCTTC. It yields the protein CASSRTVNYGYTF.

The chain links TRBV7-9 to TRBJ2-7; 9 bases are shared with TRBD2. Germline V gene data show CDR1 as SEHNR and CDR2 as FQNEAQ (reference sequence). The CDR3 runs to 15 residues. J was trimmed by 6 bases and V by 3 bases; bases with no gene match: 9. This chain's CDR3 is CASSFVASGNFEQYF. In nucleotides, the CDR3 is TGTGCCAGCAGCTTCGTGGCTAGCGGGAATTTCGAGCAGTACTTC. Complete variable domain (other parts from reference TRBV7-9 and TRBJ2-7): DTGVSQNPRHKITKRGQNVTFRCDPISEHNRLYWYRQTLGQGPEFLTYFQNEAQLEKSRLLSDRFSAERPKGSFSTLEIQRTEQGDSAMYLCASSFVASGNFEQYFGPGTRLTVT.

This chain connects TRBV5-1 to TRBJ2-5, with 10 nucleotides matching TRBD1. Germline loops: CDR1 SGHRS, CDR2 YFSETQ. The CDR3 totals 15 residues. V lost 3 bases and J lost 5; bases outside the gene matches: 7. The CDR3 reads CASSSGDRGPETQYF. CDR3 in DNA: TGCGCCAGCAGCTCGGGCGACAGGGGGCCGGAGACCCAGTACTTC. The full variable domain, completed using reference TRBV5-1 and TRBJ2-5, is KAGVTQTPRYLIKTRGQQVTLSCSPISGHRSVSWYQQTPGQGLQFLFEYFSETQRNKGNFPGRFSGRQFSNSRSEMNVSTLELGDSALYLCASSSGDRGPETQYFGPGTRLLVL.

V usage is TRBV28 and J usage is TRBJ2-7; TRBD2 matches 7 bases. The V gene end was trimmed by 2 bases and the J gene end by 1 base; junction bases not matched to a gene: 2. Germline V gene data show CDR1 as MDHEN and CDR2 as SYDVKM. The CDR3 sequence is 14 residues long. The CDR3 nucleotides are TGTGCCAGCAGTTTACTAGCGGTTTCCTACGAGCAGTACTTC. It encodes CASSLLAVSYEQYF. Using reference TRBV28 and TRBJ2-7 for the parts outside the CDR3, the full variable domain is DVKVTQSSRYLVKRTGEKVFLECVQDMDHENMFWYRQDPGLGLRLIYFSYDVKMKEKGDIPEGYSVSREKKERFSLILESASTNQTSMYLCASSLLAVSYEQYFGPGTRLTVT.

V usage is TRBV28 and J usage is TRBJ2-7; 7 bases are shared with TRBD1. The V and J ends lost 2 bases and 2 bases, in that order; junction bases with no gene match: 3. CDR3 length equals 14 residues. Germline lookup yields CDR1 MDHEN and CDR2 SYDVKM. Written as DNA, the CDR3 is TGTGCCAGCAGTTTAATTCAGGGGGCCTACGAGCAGTACTTC. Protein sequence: CASSLIQGAYEQYF.

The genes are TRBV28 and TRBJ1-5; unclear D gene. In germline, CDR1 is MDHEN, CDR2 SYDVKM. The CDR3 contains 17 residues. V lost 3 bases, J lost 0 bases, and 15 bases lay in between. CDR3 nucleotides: TGTGCCAGCAGTTTTGGGCAACTTCCTTATAGCAATCAGCCCCAGCATTTT. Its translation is CASSFGQLPYSNQPQHF.

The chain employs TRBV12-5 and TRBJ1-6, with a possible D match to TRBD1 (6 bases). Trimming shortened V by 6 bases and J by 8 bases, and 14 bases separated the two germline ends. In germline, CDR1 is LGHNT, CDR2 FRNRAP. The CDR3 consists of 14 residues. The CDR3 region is CASGRWDIHSPLHF. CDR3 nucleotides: TGTGCTAGTGGCCGGTGGGACATTCATTCACCCCTCCACTTT.

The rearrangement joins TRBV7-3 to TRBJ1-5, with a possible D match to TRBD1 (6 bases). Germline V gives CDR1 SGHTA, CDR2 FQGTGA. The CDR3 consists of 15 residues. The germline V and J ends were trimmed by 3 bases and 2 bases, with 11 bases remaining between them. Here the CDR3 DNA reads TGTGCCAGCAGCTTTCAGGGGATGGGCAATCAGCCCCAGCATTTT. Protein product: CASSFQGMGNQPQHF.